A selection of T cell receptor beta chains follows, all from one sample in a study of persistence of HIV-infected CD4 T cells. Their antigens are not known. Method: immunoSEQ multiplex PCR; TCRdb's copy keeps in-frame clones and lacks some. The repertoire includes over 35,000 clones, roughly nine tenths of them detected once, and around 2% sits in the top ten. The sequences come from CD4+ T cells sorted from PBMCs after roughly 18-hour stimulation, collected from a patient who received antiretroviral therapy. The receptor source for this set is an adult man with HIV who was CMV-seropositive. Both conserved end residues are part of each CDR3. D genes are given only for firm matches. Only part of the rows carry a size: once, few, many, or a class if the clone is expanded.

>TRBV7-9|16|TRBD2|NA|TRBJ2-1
TGTGCCAGCAGCTTATCCGGACTAGCCCCCTACAATGAGCAGTTCTTC
CASSLSGLAPYNEQFF
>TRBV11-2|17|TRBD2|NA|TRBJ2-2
TGTGCCAGCAGCTTGCGCCCGGGGGGAACAAACACCGGGGAGCTGTTTTTT
CASSLRPGGTNTGELFF
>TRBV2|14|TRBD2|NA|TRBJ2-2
TGTGCCAGCATGGCGGGGGCGAACACCGGGGAGCTGTTTTTT
CASMAGANTGELFF
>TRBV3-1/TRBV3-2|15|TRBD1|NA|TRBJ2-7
TGTGCCAGCAGCCGGAAACAGGGGGCGGAATACGAGCAGTACTTC
CASSRKQGAEYEQYF
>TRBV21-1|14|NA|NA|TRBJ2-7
TGTGCCAGCAGCAAAGACCCTACAGGGGGCGAGCAGTACTTC
CASSKDPTGGEQYF
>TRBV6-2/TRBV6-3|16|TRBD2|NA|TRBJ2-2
TGTGCCAGCAGTTATTCGGGGGGACTGAACACCGGGGAGCTGTTTTTT
CASSYSGGLNTGELFF
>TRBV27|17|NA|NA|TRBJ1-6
TGTGCCAGCAGTAGGGCCTTAGCCAGCTCCTATAATTCACCCCTCCACTTT
CASSRALASSYNSPLHF
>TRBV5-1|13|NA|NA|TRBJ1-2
TGCGCCAGCAGCTTGGAGGGGGAGTATGGCTACACCTTC
CASSLEGEYGYTF
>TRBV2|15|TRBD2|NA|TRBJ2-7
TGTGCCAGCAGTGGAAGGCCTAGCGGGGGCAGCGAGCAGTACTTC
CASSGRPSGGSEQYF
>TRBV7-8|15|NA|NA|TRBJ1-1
TGTGCCAGCAGCTTAGGAGGGGGACACCCAGGAGAAGCTTTCTTT
CASSLGGGHPGEAFF
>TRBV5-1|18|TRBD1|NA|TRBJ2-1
TGCGCCAGCAAACGTATGGGACAGGGCCAAAGCTCCTACAATGAGCAGTTCTTC
CASKRMGQGQSSYNEQFF
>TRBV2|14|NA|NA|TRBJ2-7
TGTGCCAGCAGTCCCCAGGGGAGAACCTACGAGCAGTACTTC
CASSPQGRTYEQYF
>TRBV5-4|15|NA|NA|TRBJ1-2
TGTGCCAGCAGCTTGGAGGGGGATCGGAACTATGGCTACACCTTC
CASSLEGDRNYGYTF
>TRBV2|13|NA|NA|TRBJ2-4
TGTGCCAGCAGGACAGGATTATTGGACATTCAGTACTTC
CASRTGLLDIQYF
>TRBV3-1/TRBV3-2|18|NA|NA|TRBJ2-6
TGTGCCAGCGGTACTCCGGGACACCAAAGCTCTGGGGCCAACGTCCTGACTTTC
CASGTPGHQSSGANVLTF
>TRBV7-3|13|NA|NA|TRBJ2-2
TGTGCCAGCAGCTTGACAGTGACCGGGGAGCTGTTTTTT
CASSLTVTGELFF
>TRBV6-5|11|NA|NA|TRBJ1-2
TGTGCCAGCAGCCAAGCCGGAGGCTACACCTTC
CASSQAGGYTF
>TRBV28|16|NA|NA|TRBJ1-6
TGTGCCAGCAGCCCCCCGGGGGGCTCTCAGCGTTCACCCCTCCACTTT
CASSPPGGSQRSPLHF
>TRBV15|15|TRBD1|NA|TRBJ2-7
TGTGCCACCAGCAGAGGGACAGGGGGGACCTACGAGCAGTACTTC
CATSRGTGGTYEQYF
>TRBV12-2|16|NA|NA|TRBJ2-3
TGTGCAAGTCGCCCGCCCCAGGGGGCGCCCACAGATACGCAGTATTTT
CASRPPQGAPTDTQYF
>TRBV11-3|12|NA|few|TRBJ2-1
TGTGCCAGCAGCCCAGGCAGCAATGAGCAGTTCTTC
CASSPGSNEQFF
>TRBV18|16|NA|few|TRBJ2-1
TGTGCCAGCTCACCACCGAAGGGTTATAGCTACAATGAGCAGTTCTTC
CASSPPKGYSYNEQFF
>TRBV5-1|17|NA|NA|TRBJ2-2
TGCGCCAGCAGCTTGTCACCTACTAGAGCGAACACCGGGGAGCTGTTTTTT
CASSLSPTRANTGELFF
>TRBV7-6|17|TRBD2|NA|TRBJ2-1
TGTGCCAGCAGCCACCGTTGCGCGGGGGGTATGGATTGCGAGCAGTTCTTC
CASSHRCAGGMDCEQFF
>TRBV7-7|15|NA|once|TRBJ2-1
TGTGCCAGCAGTCAGACGGGGAGCTCCTACAATGAGCAGTTCTTC
CASSQTGSSYNEQFF
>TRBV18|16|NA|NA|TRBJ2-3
TGTGCCAGCTCACCACTTTCGGGGGCGGGGACAGATACGCAGTATTTT
CASSPLSGAGTDTQYF
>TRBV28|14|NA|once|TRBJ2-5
TGTGCCAGCAGTTATTGGCGGAATATGGAGACCCAGTACTTC
CASSYWRNMETQYF
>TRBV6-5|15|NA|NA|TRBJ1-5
TGTGCCAGCAGCAAACGGGGCGATAGCAATCAGCCCCAGCATTTT
CASSKRGDSNQPQHF
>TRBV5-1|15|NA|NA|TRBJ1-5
TGCGCCAGCAGCTTGGACGGGGGTAGCAATCAGCCCCAGCATTTT
CASSLDGGSNQPQHF
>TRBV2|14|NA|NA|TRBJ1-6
TGTGCCAGCAGTGGGGAGGGACTAGGATCACCCCTCCACTTT
CASSGEGLGSPLHF
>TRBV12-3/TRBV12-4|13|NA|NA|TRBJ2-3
TGTGCCAGCACCAGGACCCTCACAGATACGCAGTATTTT
CASTRTLTDTQYF
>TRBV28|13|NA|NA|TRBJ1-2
TGTGCCACCACGGTGAAAGCTAACTATGGCTACACCTTC
CATTVKANYGYTF
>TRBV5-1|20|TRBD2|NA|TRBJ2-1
TGCGCCAGCAGCTCCCCCGGACTAGCGGGGGGGCCAAAACGCCGGGATGAGCAGTTCTTC
CASSSPGLAGGPKRRDEQFF
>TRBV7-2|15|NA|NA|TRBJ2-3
TGTGCCAGCAGCTTAGTAATTCAGGGTTGGGATACGCAGTATTTT
CASSLVIQGWDTQYF
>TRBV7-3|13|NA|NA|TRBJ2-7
TGTGCCAGCAGCCCAGGGCCCTCCTACGAGCAGTACTTC
CASSPGPSYEQYF
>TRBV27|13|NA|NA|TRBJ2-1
TGTGCCAGCAGTTTAAGACTATACAATGAGCAGTTCTTC
CASSLRLYNEQFF
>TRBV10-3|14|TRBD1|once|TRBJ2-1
TGTGCCATCGGTAGGCAGGGGGAAGCCAATGAGCAGTTCTTC
CAIGRQGEANEQFF
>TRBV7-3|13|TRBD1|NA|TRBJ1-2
TGTGCCAGCAGTTGGGACAGGGGCCATGGCTACACCTTC
CASSWDRGHGYTF
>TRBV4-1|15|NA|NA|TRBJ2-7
TGCGCCAGCAGCTCGGGACCCCCCGGGATCTACGAGCAGTACTTC
CASSSGPPGIYEQYF
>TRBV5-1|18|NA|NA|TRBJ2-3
TGCGCCAGCAGCTCCATCCTCGGACTGACAGTCCGAGGGGATACGCAGTATTTT
CASSSILGLTVRGDTQYF
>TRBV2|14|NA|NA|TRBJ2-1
TGTGCCAGCAGCACCCCGAACAGGCCCGATGAGCAGTTCTTC
CASSTPNRPDEQFF
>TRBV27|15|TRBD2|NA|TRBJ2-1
TGTGCCAGCAGCCAACTAGCGGGGGCGACTCTAGAGCAGTTCTTC
CASSQLAGATLEQFF
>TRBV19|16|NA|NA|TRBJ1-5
TGTGCCAGTAGTATCACTACAGGGTCAGGGCGTCAGCCCCAGCATTTT
CASSITTGSGRQPQHF
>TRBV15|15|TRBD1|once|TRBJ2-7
TGTGCCACCAGCAGGACACGGGACAGGGGATACGAGCAGTACTTC
CATSRTRDRGYEQYF
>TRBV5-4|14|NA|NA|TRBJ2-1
TGTGCCAGCAGCTTGGGGGTGGTCGGCGGTGAGCAGTTCTTC
CASSLGVVGGEQFF
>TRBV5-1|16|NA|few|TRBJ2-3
TGCGCCAGCAGCTTGGAATGGGGTGGGGGCACAGATACGCAGTATTTT
CASSLEWGGGTDTQYF
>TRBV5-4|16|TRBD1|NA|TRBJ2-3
TGTGCCAGCAGCGGAAGACAGGGGGTAGGCACAGATACGCAGTATTTT
CASSGRQGVGTDTQYF
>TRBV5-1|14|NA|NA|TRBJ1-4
TGCGCCAGCAGCCCGCAGGGCGCCAATGAAAAACTGTTTTTT
CASSPQGANEKLFF